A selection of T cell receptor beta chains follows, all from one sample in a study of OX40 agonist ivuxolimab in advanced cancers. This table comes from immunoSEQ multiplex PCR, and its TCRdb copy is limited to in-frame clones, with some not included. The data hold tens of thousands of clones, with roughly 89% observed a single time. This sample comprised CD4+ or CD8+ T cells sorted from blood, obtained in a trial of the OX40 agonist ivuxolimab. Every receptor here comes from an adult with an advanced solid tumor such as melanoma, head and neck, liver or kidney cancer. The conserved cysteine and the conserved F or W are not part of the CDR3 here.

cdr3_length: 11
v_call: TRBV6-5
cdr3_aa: ASRTQGAADAF

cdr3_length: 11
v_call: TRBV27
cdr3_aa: ASRGSGANVLT

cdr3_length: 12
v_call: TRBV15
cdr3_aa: ATSSGGGSYEQY

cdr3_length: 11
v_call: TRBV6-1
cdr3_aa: ASMRALNQPQH

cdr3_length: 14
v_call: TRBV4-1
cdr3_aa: ASSRVGTGTNQPQH

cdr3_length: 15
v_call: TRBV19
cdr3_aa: ASSIRTEPGTGEKLF

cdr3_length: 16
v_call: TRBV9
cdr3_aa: ASSGVPLAGVSHGELF

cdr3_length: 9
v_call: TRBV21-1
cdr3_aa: ASSGHAEQF

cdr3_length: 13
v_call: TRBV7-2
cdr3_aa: ASSLMGASSYEQY

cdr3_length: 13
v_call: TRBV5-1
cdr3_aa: ASSLFLDRGNEQF

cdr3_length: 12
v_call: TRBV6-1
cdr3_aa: ASSEERVSYEQY

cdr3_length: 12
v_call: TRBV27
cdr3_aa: ASSLEYWYNEQF

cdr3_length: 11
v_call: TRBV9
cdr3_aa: ASSLGTVGEQY

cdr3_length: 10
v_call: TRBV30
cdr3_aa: AWRSLNYEQY

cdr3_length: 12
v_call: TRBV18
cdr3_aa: ASSPGAAGNEQF

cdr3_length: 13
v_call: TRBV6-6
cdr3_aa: ASSLQGAVTYEQY

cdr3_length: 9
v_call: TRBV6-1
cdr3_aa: ASSEQDRED

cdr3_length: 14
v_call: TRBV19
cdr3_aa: ASSPIRGGSNQPQH

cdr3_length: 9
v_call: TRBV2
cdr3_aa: ASRREYEQY

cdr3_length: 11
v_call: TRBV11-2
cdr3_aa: ASSLGRNNEQF

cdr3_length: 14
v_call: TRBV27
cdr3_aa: ASILRLGTVNSPLH

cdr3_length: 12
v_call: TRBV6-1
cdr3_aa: ASNPTGANTEAF

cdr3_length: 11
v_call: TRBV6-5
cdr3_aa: ASSYRQHNEQF

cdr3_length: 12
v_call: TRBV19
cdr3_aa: ASSRDRGKDGYT

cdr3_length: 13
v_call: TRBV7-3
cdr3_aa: ASSLKSFGVFGYT

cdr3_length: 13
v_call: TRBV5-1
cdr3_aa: ASSIGDRRNTEAF

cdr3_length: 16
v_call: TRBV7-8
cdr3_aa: ASSSSTRLAGVEGEQF

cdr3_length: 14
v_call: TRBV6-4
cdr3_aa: ASSDSLRGRNTEAF

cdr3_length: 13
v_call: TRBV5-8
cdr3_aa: ASSFVTGNSQPQH

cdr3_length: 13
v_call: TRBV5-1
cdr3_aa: ASSLRGLAKNIQY

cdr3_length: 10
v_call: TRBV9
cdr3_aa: ASSVAGTEAF

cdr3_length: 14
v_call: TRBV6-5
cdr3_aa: ASSYSSRGLYNEQF